This TCR beta chain was sequenced during a study of blood T cells in healthy people across ages. Overall study findings and caveats: Long-lived and aged donors differed, with more naive CD4+ cells and higher diversity in the long-lived. Conclusively comparing naive with antigen-experienced cells was impossible with unsorted PBMCs. It was not known whether donors were CMV positive (a possible confounder of expanded clonotype changes).

Of note for this clonotype: Its antigen remains unknown.

The germline V and J ends were trimmed by 6 bases and 0 bases, with 8 bases remaining between them. Germline V gene sequence: CDR1 SGHTA, CDR2 FQGNSA. The CDR3 extends over 14 amino acids. With a J-beta primer mix and a sample-barcoded 5' primer, a second PCR ran about 7 to 11 cycles. Each CDR3 protein gets one entry after TCRdb re-called the 5' RACE reads with MiXCR. The table lists around 800,000 distinct CDR3 sequences, 46% of them singletons. The chain uses TRBV7-2 and TRBJ2-2; a possible D gene is TRBD1 (5 bases). The sample was blood. This sequence was found in a man older than 75 in good health. The CDR3 spells CASRQGSNTGELFF. The CDR3, as DNA: TGTGCCAGCAGGCAGGGATCGAACACCGGGGAGCTGTTTTTT.